One and the same sample provided the 28 T cell receptor beta chains below, sequenced in a study of blood T cell repertoires in COVID-19. Some clones are missing from TCRdb's copy, which holds only in-frame ones; the method was immunoSEQ multiplex PCR. The sample holds approximately 440,000 clones, about 91% seen once. Sequences were obtained from peripheral blood. The origin of the receptors is a woman between 50 and 59 years old with COVID-19, enrolled during active disease.

The genes are TRBV12-3 or TRBV12-4 and TRBJ1-1; D unresolved. The CDR3 loop spans 13 amino acids. V was cut by 6 bases and J by 4 bases, with 12 bases left in between. Here the CDR3 reads CASRAGSSTEAFF. The CDR3, as DNA: TGTGCCAGCAGGGCCGGGTCTTCCACTGAAGCTTTCTTT.

V is TRBV6-6 and J is TRBJ2-2, with 10 bases that match TRBD2. This CDR3 is 16 amino acids long. From germline, CDR1 is MNHNY and CDR2 SVGAGI (reference sequence). Trimming cost V 7 bases and J 1 base; bases outside gene matches: 6. CDR3 nucleotides: TGTGCCAGCACCCTAACTAGCGGGATGAACACCGGGGAGCTGTTTTTT. Amino acid sequence: CASTLTSGMNTGELFF.

The V call is TRBV11-3, the J call TRBJ1-2, with a tentative D call TRBD1 (5 bases). Germline V gene data show CDR1 as SGHNT and CDR2 as YENEEA. This CDR3 spans 14 amino acids. Trimming left V 4 bases short and J 1 base short, with 10 bases between. The CDR3 loop is CASSSWGDNYGYTF. In nucleotides, the CDR3 is TGTGCCAGCAGCTCCTGGGGGGATAACTATGGCTACACCTTC.

The V and J genes are TRBV11-3 and TRBJ1-1; D uncertain. This CDR3 region has 13 residues. Germline V gene lookup returns CDR1 SGHNT and CDR2 YENEEA. Trimming cost V 5 bases and J 1 base, with 8 bases left between them. CDR3 amino acids: CASSGRGNTEAFF. CDR3 DNA sequence: TGTGCCAGCAGCGGCAGAGGGAACACTGAAGCTTTCTTT.

The CDR3 protein is CASSVGRSGQPQHF. The DNA of the CDR3 is TGTGCCAGCAGCGTTGGGCGAAGCGGTCAGCCCCAGCATTTT. V is TRBV9 and J is TRBJ1-5; D call uncertain. V was shortened by 2 bases and J by 6 bases, with 12 bases between the two germline ends. The CDR3 is 14 amino acids. Per germline, CDR1 SGDLS and CDR2 YYNGEE.

Notes on this clone: In the same sample, other DNA sequences code for this CDR3. The gene calls are TRBV5-4 and TRBJ2-5, with TRBD1 matching over 7 bases. The CDR3 is made up of 13 amino acids. The V and J ends lost 4 bases and 2 bases, in that order; junction bases with no gene match: 2. The germline CDR1 and CDR2 sequences are SGHNT and YYREEE (reference sequence). CDR3 bases: TGTGCCAGCAGCAGGGACAGACAAGAGACCCAGTACTTC. This encodes CASSRDRQETQYF.

This clone has only one observation. Other DNA sequences in the sample encode the same CDR3. The V gene is TRBV9, the J gene TRBJ1-1, with unresolved D. This CDR3 has 13 residues. V lost 4 bases, J lost 5 bases, and 12 bases lay in between. Germline V lookup: CDR1 SGDLS, CDR2 YYNGEE. DNA for the CDR3: TGTGCCAGCAGCCCATTAGCACGAACTGAAGCTTTCTTT. Its translation: CASSPLARTEAFF.

The chain is built from TRBV27 and TRBJ2-3; TRBD2 agrees at 7 bases. The CDR3 is made up of 14 amino acids. Losses at the gene ends were 10 bases for V and 0 bases for J; bases not matched to a gene: 7. Germline V gene sequence: CDR1 MNHEY, CDR2 SMNVEV (reference sequence). CDR3 nucleotides: TGTGCCATTGCACGGGGGGATAGCACAGATACGCAGTATTTT. Its protein product is CAIARGDSTDTQYF.

The V and J genes are TRBV5-1 and TRBJ1-2; 7 bases align to TRBD1. This CDR3 is 15 amino acids long. The germline V gene has CDR1 SGHRS and CDR2 YFSETQ. Trimming removed 2 bases from V and 5 bases from J; junction bases left unmatched: 9. CDR3 in amino acids: CASSLTGQMKYGYTF. CDR3 DNA: TGCGCCAGCAGCTTAACGGGACAGATGAAATATGGCTACACCTTC.

This clone was counted between two and nine times. DNA for the CDR3: TGTGCCAGCAGCCCAGACGGGACAGGGGGGGAAAAACTGTTTTTT. Translated, it gives CASSPDGTGGEKLFF. The genes are TRBV7-2 and TRBJ1-4; 11 nucleotides agree with TRBD1. Germline V CDR1 and CDR2: SGHTA, FQGNSA. The trim removed 5 bases at V and 8 bases at J, leaving 7 bases unmatched. The CDR3 loop spans 15 amino acids.

The chain joins TRBV9 to TRBJ2-1, with 8 nucleotides matching TRBD2. CDR3 length equals 16 residues. The germline V gene has CDR1 SGDLS and CDR2 YYNGEE. After removal of 3 bases from V and 0 bases from J, the junction contained 5 bases not matched to a gene. The CDR3: CASSGQAGVSYNEQFF. Here the CDR3 DNA reads TGTGCCAGCAGCGGTCAAGCGGGGGTCTCCTACAATGAGCAGTTCTTC.

The V and J genes are TRBV4-2 and TRBJ2-7; the D gene is possibly TRBD2 (6 bases). Trimming took 3 bases from V and 2 from J, leaving 23 bases between them. Germline values: CDR1 LGHNA, CDR2 YNFKEQ. The CDR3 contains 18 residues. The CDR3 DNA reads TGTGCCAGCAGCCAGATTAAACCGGGCTCCGGAGGGGCCTACGAGCAGTACTTC. Translation gives CASSQIKPGSGGAYEQYF.

The chain employs TRBV5-4 and TRBJ2-5, with 8 nucleotides matching TRBD2. The CDR3 is 14 residues long. In germline, CDR1 is SGHNT, CDR2 YYREEE (reference sequence). The junction had 5 bases not matched to a gene; V was cut back by 4 bases and J by 3 bases. CDR3 loop: CASSRIAGKETQYF. The CDR3 coding sequence is TGTGCCAGCAGCAGAATAGCGGGGAAAGAGACCCAGTACTTC.

The CDR3 region is CASSLEGVESGNTIYF. The CDR3 region has the DNA TGTGCCAGCAGCTTAGAGGGGGTCGAGTCTGGAAACACCATATATTTT. The chain carries TRBV7-9 and TRBJ1-3; a possible D gene is TRBD1 (6 bases). The CDR3 loop spans 16 amino acids. CDR1 and CDR2 from the germline V gene are SEHNR and FQNEAQ (reference sequence). Trimming cost V 1 base and J 1 base, with 11 bases left between them.

The chain joins TRBV11-2 to TRBJ2-7; 10 nucleotides agree with TRBD1. J was trimmed by 4 bases and V by 1 base; bases with no gene match: 4. The CDR3 is made up of 15 amino acids. Germline lookup yields CDR1 SGHAT and CDR2 FQNNGV. The CDR3 coding sequence is TGTGCCAGCAGCTTAGTACCGGGACAGGGGTACGAGCAGTACTTC. This sequence encodes CASSLVPGQGYEQYF.

The J gene is TRBJ2-7, the V gene TRBV5-1; 12 nucleotides line up with TRBD1. The germline V gene has CDR1 SGHRS and CDR2 YFSETQ. The V segment lost 4 bases and the J segment 2 bases; nucleotides outside the gene matches: 1. This CDR3 is 14 amino acids long. The CDR3 sequence: CASSGDRGPYEQYF. The CDR3 nucleotides read TGCGCCAGCAGCGGGGACAGGGGGCCCTACGAGCAGTACTTC. The full variable domain, rest sourced from reference TRBV5-1 and TRBJ2-7, is KAGVTQTPRYLIKTRGQQVTLSCSPISGHRSVSWYQQTPGQGLQFLFEYFSETQRNKGNFPGRFSGRQFSNSRSEMNVSTLELGDSALYLCASSGDRGPYEQYFGPGTRLTVT.

The chain joins TRBV9 to TRBJ2-1; TRBD1 matches 7 bases. Germline CDR1 SGDLS, CDR2 YYNGEE. After removal of 4 bases from V and 1 base from J, the junction contained 11 bases not matched to a gene. This CDR3 comprises 17 residues. The DNA for the CDR3 is TGTGCCAGCAGCCCCCCAATTGGACAGGAATCCTACAATGAGCAGTTCTTC. Its protein is CASSPPIGQESYNEQFF.

The chain carries TRBV6-5 and TRBJ2-1, with 10 bases lining up with TRBD1. V lost 6 bases, J lost 6 bases, and 8 bases stayed unmatched. Germline CDR1 and CDR2: MNHEY and SVGAGI. The CDR3 sequence is 15 residues long. In nucleotides, the CDR3 is TGTGCCAGCAGCGACCGGGACAGGGGAAGCAATGAGCAGTTCTTC. This translates into CASSDRDRGSNEQFF.

The rearrangement links TRBV10-3 to TRBJ2-1; D might be TRBD1 (6 bases). V lost 10 bases and J lost 6, with 13 bases in between. The germline V gene has CDR1 ENHRY and CDR2 SYGVKD. The CDR3 totals 12 residues. The DNA for the CDR3 is TGTGCCACATTGGACAGCCTCAATGAGCAGTTCTTC. Amino acids: CATLDSLNEQFF.

The J gene is TRBJ1-1, the V gene TRBV19, with TRBD1 matching 9 bases. With V trimmed by 1 base and J by 3 bases, 0 bases remained unmatched. CDR1 LNHDA and CDR2 SQIVND come from the germline V gene (reference sequence). The CDR3 contains 14 residues. DNA of the CDR3: TGTGCCAGTAGTATAGGGGACAGGGACACTGAAGCTTTCTTT. Protein product: CASSIGDRDTEAFF.

The table lists this clone with a count of one. This rearrangement joins TRBV9 to TRBJ2-3, with 10 bases that match TRBD2. Germline V lookup: CDR1 SGDLS, CDR2 YYNGEE. This CDR3 is 14 amino acids long. After removal of 4 bases from V and 4 bases from J, the junction contained 3 bases not matched to a gene. The CDR3 spells CASSLTSGADTQYF. The CDR3 DNA sequence: TGTGCCAGCAGCCTTACTAGCGGGGCAGATACGCAGTATTTT.

CDR3 protein: CASSQNTNYGYTF. DNA for the CDR3: TGTGCCAGCAGTCAAAACACTAACTATGGCTACACCTTC. V is TRBV12-3 or TRBV12-4 and J is TRBJ1-2; unclear D gene. The CDR3 extends over 13 amino acids. The V and J ends lost 5 bases and 0 bases respectively, with 7 bases between them.

The J gene is TRBJ2-2, the V gene TRBV7-9; 9 positions match TRBD2. CDR1 is SEHNR and CDR2 is FQNEAQ in the germline V gene (reference sequence). With V trimmed by 1 base and J by 2 bases, 2 bases remained unmatched. CDR3 length: 16 residues. CDR3 coding DNA: TGTGCCAGCAGCTTAGGACTAGCGGCTAACACCGGGGAGCTGTTTTTT. This encodes CASSLGLAANTGELFF.

The chain links TRBV7-3 to TRBJ1-4; 10 bases are a match to TRBD1. J was trimmed by 5 bases and V by 1 base; bases with no gene match: 4. Germline V lookup: CDR1 SGHTA, CDR2 FQGTGA. The CDR3 sequence is 16 residues long. The CDR3 DNA reads as TGTGCCAGCAGCTTAATAAGGACAGGGGGAAATGAAAAACTGTTTTTT. It codes for CASSLIRTGGNEKLFF.

This chain joins TRBV6-5 and TRBJ2-1; D not resolved. There are 14 residues in the CDR3. CDR1 and CDR2 from the germline V gene are MNHEY and SVGAGI. V dropped 0 bases and J dropped 9 bases, with 12 bases sitting between them. CDR3 protein: CASSYSRGSGEQFF. As DNA, the CDR3 is TGTGCCAGCAGTTACTCGAGAGGTTCGGGTGAGCAGTTCTTC.

The chain joins TRBV5-1 to TRBJ1-2; 8 bases are a match to TRBD1. Germline V lookup: CDR1 SGHRS, CDR2 YFSETQ. The junction had 6 bases not matched to a gene; V was cut back by 0 bases and J by 8 bases. This CDR3 is 14 amino acids long. The CDR3 here is CASSLGLQGDGYTF. In nucleotides, the CDR3 is TGCGCCAGCAGCTTGGGTCTACAGGGGGACGGCTACACCTTC.

The rearrangement uses TRBV5-1 and TRBJ2-7; perhaps TRBD1 as D (6 bases). V dropped 4 bases and J dropped 1 base, with 15 bases sitting between them. Germline V gene sequence: CDR1 SGHRS, CDR2 YFSETQ. The CDR3 covers 15 residues. The CDR3 region has the DNA TGCGCCAGCAGCAAACCGGGACACCTTTCCTACGAGCAGTACTTC. Residues: CASSKPGHLSYEQYF.

This clone was counted only a few times. The DNA of the CDR3 is TGTGCCAGCAGCTTAGGGAGTAATCAGCCCCAGCATTTT. Residues: CASSLGSNQPQHF. The V call is TRBV11-2, the J call TRBJ1-5; no definite D call. This CDR3 has 13 amino acids. Germline V gene data show CDR1 as SGHAT and CDR2 as FQNNGV. Trimming shortened V by 1 base and J by 4 bases, and 5 bases separated the two germline ends.